The 19 T cell receptor beta chains below come from one sample, sequenced in a study of cytomegalovirus exposure and HLA in healthy donors. Vbeta (60) and Jbeta (13) primers were used in the PCR. Assay: immunoSEQ multiplex PCR; the TCRdb copy retains only in-frame clones and omits some. This table has roughly 100,000 clones, about 60% appearing once. Sequencing was done on a sample of PBMCs. All receptors derive from a human donor in good health.

The V call is TRBV6-1, the J call TRBJ2-1, with D perhaps matching TRBD2 (6 bases). V was shortened by 7 bases and J by 0 bases, with 13 bases between the two germline ends. The CDR3 is made up of 15 amino acids. Looked up from germline, CDR1 is MNHNS and CDR2 is SASEGT. CDR3 amino acids: CASTHGTFSYNEQFF. In DNA, the CDR3 is TGTGCCAGCACCCATGGGACTTTCTCCTACAATGAGCAGTTCTTC.

The chain combines TRBV6-6 with TRBJ2-7; 7 bases map to TRBD2. This CDR3 is built from 15 residues. CDR1 and CDR2 (germline): MNHNY, SVGAGI (reference sequence). V trimming: 7 bases; J trimming: 5 bases; junction bases outside the gene matches: 14. CDR3 nucleotides: TGTGCCAGCACTACCGGGGGGACGGGCCCCAACGAGCAGTACTTC. This sequence encodes CASTTGGTGPNEQYF.

The chain links TRBV7-7 to TRBJ2-5, with TRBD2 matching over 12 bases. With 1 base clipped from V and 4 bases from J, the junction kept 10 bases outside the gene matches. The CDR3 totals 18 residues. Germline V gives CDR1 SSHAT, CDR2 FNYEAQ (reference sequence). The CDR3 DNA reads TGTGCCAGCAGCTTAGGGGCTAGCGGGAGGGCCTGGCGAGAGACCCAGTACTTC. It yields the protein CASSLGASGRAWRETQYF.

This clone was found a few times. The chain recombines TRBV5-1 with TRBJ2-1; 12 bases are a match to TRBD1. This CDR3 spans 17 amino acids. With V trimmed by 1 base and J by 5 bases, 7 bases remained unmatched. Germline lookup yields CDR1 SGHRS and CDR2 YFSETQ. CDR3 sequence reads: CASSLTSGTGGHNEQFF. The CDR3 coding sequence is TGCGCCAGCAGCTTGACCTCCGGGACAGGGGGCCACAATGAGCAGTTCTTC.

The chain couples TRBV5-4 to TRBJ2-3; 10 bases align to TRBD2. The CDR3 length is 14 residues. The germline V gene has CDR1 SGHNT and CDR2 YYREEE (reference sequence). After removal of 1 base from V and 9 bases from J, the junction contained 5 bases not matched to a gene. The DNA for the CDR3 is TGTGCCAGCAGCTTGCCTAGCGGGAGAGGCACGCAGTATTTT. Translation: CASSLPSGRGTQYF.

In its sample, this clone was seen a few times. As DNA, the CDR3 is TGTGCCTGGGCATCAGTCTACGAGCAGTACTTC. Translation gives CAWASVYEQYF. The V call is TRBV30, the J call TRBJ2-7, with D uncertain. Germline CDR1 is GTSNPN and CDR2 is SVGIG (reference sequence). V was shortened by 5 bases and J by 3 bases, with 8 bases between the two germline ends. The CDR3 is 11 residues long.

The chain recombines TRBV2 with TRBJ1-4; 11 bases align to TRBD1. The V gene end was trimmed by 4 bases and the J gene end by 7 bases; junction bases not matched to a gene: 5. The CDR3 runs to 15 residues. Germline loops: CDR1 SNHLY, CDR2 FYNNEI. The CDR3 region is CASSGPGQGVEKLFF. The CDR3, as DNA: TGTGCCAGCAGTGGACCGGGACAGGGGGTTGAAAAACTGTTTTTT.

This sequence joins TRBV28 and TRBJ1-2; TRBD1 matches at 9 bases. The CDR3 is 16 residues long. V lost 5 bases and J lost 1; bases outside the gene matches: 8. Per germline, CDR1 MDHEN and CDR2 SYDVKM. Here the CDR3 reads CASSPGQGVGNYGYTF. Written as DNA, the CDR3 is TGTGCCAGCAGTCCGGGACAGGGTGTGGGTAACTATGGCTACACCTTC.

This clone has just a few counts. The chain recombines TRBV18 with TRBJ2-3, with TRBD1 matching over 8 bases. CDR1 and CDR2 from the germline V gene are KGHSH and LQKENI. V trimming: 3 bases; J trimming: 1 base; junction bases outside the gene matches: 3. The CDR3 has 15 residues. CDR3 sequence (DNA): TGTGCCAGCTCACCCGACAGGGGCGGCACAGATACGCAGTATTTT. Its protein product is CASSPDRGGTDTQYF.

This chain joins TRBV27 and TRBJ1-4, with TRBD1 as a possible D gene (6 bases). CDR3 length: 14 residues. Germline lookup yields CDR1 MNHEY and CDR2 SMNVEV (reference sequence). Trimming took 5 bases from V and 5 from J, leaving 12 bases between them. The CDR3 DNA follows: TGTGCCAGCAGTACAGGGATGATGAATGAAAAACTGTTTTTT. Translating gives CASSTGMMNEKLFF.

This clone showed up just once. The chain couples TRBV19 to TRBJ1-5, with D tentatively TRBD1 (6 bases). CDR1 and CDR2 (germline): LNHDA, SQIVND (reference sequence). Trimming removed 4 bases at V and 4 bases at J, with 17 bases between. CDR3 length: 16 residues. CDR3 bases: TGTGCCAGTAGTACCTGGACAGTACAAATTAATCAGCCCCAGCATTTT. It encodes CASSTWTVQINQPQHF.

This sequence joins TRBV11-1 and TRBJ2-5, with 8 bases identical to TRBD1. V shed 6 bases and J 2 bases; nucleotides not matched to a gene: 8. CDR1 SGHAT and CDR2 FQDESV come from the germline V gene (reference sequence). The length of the CDR3 is 15 residues. CDR3 residues: CASSPRTGRQETQYF. The DNA for the CDR3 is TGTGCCAGCAGTCCTAGGACAGGGAGACAAGAGACCCAGTACTTC.

This clone was picked up a small number of times. The V gene is TRBV18, the J gene TRBJ2-7; D perhaps matches TRBD1 (5 bases). Germline V CDR1 and CDR2: KGHSH, LQKENI. V gave up 3 bases and J gave up 2 bases, with 8 bases separating them. The length of the CDR3 is 13 residues. The CDR3 spells CASSPVGAYEQYF. CDR3 DNA sequence: TGTGCCAGCTCACCCGTAGGGGCCTACGAGCAGTACTTC.

A remark on this clone: Within the sample, other DNA sequences also encode this same CDR3. The chain joins TRBV2 to TRBJ2-2; 9 nucleotides match TRBD2. Germline CDR1 reads SNHLY; CDR2 reads FYNNEI. There are 15 residues in the CDR3. With V trimmed by 5 bases and J by 2 bases, 3 bases remained unmatched. CDR3 nucleotide sequence: TGTGCCAGCAGTCTGACTAGCGGTAACACCGGGGAGCTGTTTTTT. Its translation: CASSLTSGNTGELFF.

This rearrangement joins TRBV5-1 to TRBJ1-1; unclear D gene. Germline loops: CDR1 SGHRS, CDR2 YFSETQ. V dropped 2 bases and J dropped 3 bases, with 5 bases sitting between them. The CDR3 extends over 12 amino acids. As DNA, the CDR3 is TGCGCCAGCAGCTTCGGGGACACTGAAGCTTTCTTT. Protein: CASSFGDTEAFF.

This rearrangement joins TRBV30 to TRBJ2-3; 9 bases agree with TRBD2. The CDR3 covers 15 residues. Germline CDR1 is GTSNPN and CDR2 is SVGIG (reference sequence). V dropped 0 bases and J dropped 4; count of bases not matched to a gene: 5. For the CDR3, the DNA is TGTGCCTGGAGTGTAGGGACTAGCTCTGCAGATACGCAGTATTTT. It specifies CAWSVGTSSADTQYF.

This chain joins TRBV5-1 and TRBJ2-5, with 14 nucleotides matching TRBD2. The V gene's germline CDR1 is SGHRS and CDR2 YFSETQ. The CDR3 spans 17 residues. The junction had 6 bases not matched to a gene; V was cut back by 0 bases and J by 5 bases. The CDR3: CASSLGLAGGPWETQYF. The CDR3 coding sequence is TGCGCCAGCAGCTTGGGACTAGCGGGAGGGCCCTGGGAGACCCAGTACTTC.

This clone has just a few counts. The chain recombines TRBV19 with TRBJ2-7; the match to TRBD2 covers 7 bases. V shed 3 bases and J 6 bases; nucleotides not matched to a gene: 11. The CDR3 length is 15 residues. Germline V gene sequence: CDR1 LNHDA, CDR2 SQIVND (reference sequence). CDR3 bases: TGTGCCAGTAGTATCCCGGCCGCGGGGGTGATCGAGCAGTACTTC. The encoded protein is CASSIPAAGVIEQYF.

The chain employs TRBV27 and TRBJ2-1; 7 positions agree with TRBD2. V shed 3 bases, J shed 2 bases, and the junction held 7 bases outside the gene matches. The CDR3 sequence is 16 residues long. The germline V gene encodes CDR1 MNHEY and CDR2 SMNVEV (reference sequence). The CDR3 nucleotides are TGTGCCAGCAGTTTGAAGGCGGGAGAGACCTACAATGAGCAGTTCTTC. This codes for CASSLKAGETYNEQFF.